This TCR beta chain was captured by sequencing in a study of T cell responses to AZD1222 COVID-19 vaccine. Across the study: Second-dose groups at about 4 or about 12 weeks were pooled.

Whole-study findings and limits: Seropositive AZD1222 recipients at baseline numbered only six or seven.

Germline lookup yields CDR1 LGHDT and CDR2 YNNKEL (reference sequence). The CDR3 runs 17 residues. V lost 0 bases and J 1 base, leaving 14 bases between the germline ends. Repertoires were generated with immunoSEQ multiplex PCR, while TCRdb's copy carries only in-frame clones and drops some. Among roughly 100,000 clones listed, around 89% were seen once. About this clone itself: The antigen is not known.

Sequences were derived from peripheral blood, sampled on day 0 of AZD1222 vaccination. The source is an adult in good health. V is TRBV3-1 (or the pseudogene TRBV3-2) and J is TRBJ2-3; D perhaps matches TRBD1 (5 bases). This CDR3 reads CASSQDSPGMGTDTQYF. The CDR3 nucleotides read TGTGCCAGCAGCCAAGATTCGCCAGGGATGGGCACAGATACGCAGTATTTT.